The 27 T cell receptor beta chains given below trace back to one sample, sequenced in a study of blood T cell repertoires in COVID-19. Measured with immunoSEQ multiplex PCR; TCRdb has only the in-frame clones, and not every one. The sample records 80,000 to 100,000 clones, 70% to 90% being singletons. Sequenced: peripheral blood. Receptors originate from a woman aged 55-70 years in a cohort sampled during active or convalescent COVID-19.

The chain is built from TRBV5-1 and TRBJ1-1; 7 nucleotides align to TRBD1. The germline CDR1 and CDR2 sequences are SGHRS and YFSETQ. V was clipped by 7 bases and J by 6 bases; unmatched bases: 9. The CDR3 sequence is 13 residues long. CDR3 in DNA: TGCGCCAGCCACAGGGGAGATGGCGCTGAAGCTTTCTTT. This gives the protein CASHRGDGAEAFF. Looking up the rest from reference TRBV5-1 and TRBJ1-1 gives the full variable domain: KAGVTQTPRYLIKTRGQQVTLSCSPISGHRSVSWYQQTPGQGLQFLFEYFSETQRNKGNFPGRFSGRQFSNSRSEMNVSTLELGDSALYLCASHRGDGAEAFFGQGTRLTVV.

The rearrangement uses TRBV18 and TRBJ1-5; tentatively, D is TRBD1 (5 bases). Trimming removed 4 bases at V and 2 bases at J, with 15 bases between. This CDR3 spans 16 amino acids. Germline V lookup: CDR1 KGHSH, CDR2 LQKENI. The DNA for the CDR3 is TGTGCCAGCTCACTCTCTCAGGGTCGGGGCAATCAGCCCCAGCATTTT. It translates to CASSLSQGRGNQPQHF.

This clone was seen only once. CDR3 nucleotides: TGTGCCAGTAGTTCAGACAGGAGCTACACAGATACGCAGTATTTT. Its protein is CASSSDRSYTDTQYF. The V gene is TRBV19, the J gene TRBJ2-3; weak D call: TRBD1 (6 bases). This CDR3 region has 15 residues. In germline, CDR1 is LNHDA, CDR2 SQIVND (reference sequence). V lost 5 bases and J 2 bases, leaving 14 bases between the germline ends.

The CDR3 is CASSQDPRTTGEQFF. DNA of the CDR3: TGTGCCAGCAGCCAAGATCCACGGACTACCGGTGAGCAGTTCTTC. The chain employs TRBV3-1 (or the pseudogene TRBV3-2) and TRBJ2-1, with D possibly matching TRBD2 (6 bases). The germline V and J ends were trimmed by 0 bases and 9 bases, with 15 bases remaining between them. CDR3 length: 15 residues. Germline CDR1 is LGHDT and CDR2 is YNNKEL (reference sequence).

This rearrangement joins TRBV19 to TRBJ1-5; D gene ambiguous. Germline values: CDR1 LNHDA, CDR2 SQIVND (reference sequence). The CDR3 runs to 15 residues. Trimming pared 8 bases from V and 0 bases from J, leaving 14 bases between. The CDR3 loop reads CASDPWRYSNQPQHF. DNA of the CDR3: TGTGCCAGTGACCCCTGGAGGTATAGCAATCAGCCCCAGCATTTT.

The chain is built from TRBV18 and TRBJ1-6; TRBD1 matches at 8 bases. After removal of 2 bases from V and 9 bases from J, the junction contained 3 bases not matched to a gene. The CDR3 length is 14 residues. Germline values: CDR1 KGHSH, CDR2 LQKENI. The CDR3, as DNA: TGTGCCAGCTCACCAGCGGACAGGGCTTCACCCCTCCACTTT. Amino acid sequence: CASSPADRASPLHF.

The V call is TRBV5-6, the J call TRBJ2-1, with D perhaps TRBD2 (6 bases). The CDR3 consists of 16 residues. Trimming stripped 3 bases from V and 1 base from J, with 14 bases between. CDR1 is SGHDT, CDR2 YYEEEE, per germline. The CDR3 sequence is CASSSVGRFSYNEQFF. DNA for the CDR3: TGTGCCAGCAGCTCCGTAGGGAGGTTTTCCTACAATGAGCAGTTCTTC.

CDR3 amino acids: CASSRGEDTQYF. The CDR3, as DNA: TGTGCCAGCAGTCGCGGGGAGGATACGCAGTATTTT. The chain couples TRBV7-2 to TRBJ2-3, with D perhaps matching TRBD2 (6 bases). This CDR3 spans 12 amino acids. CDR1 is SGHTA, CDR2 FQGNSA, per germline. The V gene lost 6 bases and the J gene lost 6 bases, with 10 bases spanning the gap. Filled out from reference TRBV7-2 and TRBJ2-3, the complete variable domain reads GAGVSQSPSNKVTEKGKDVELRCDPISGHTALYWYRQSLGQGLEFLIYFQGNSAPDKSGLPSDRFSAERTGGSVSTLTIQRTQQEDSAVYLCASSRGEDTQYFGPGTRLTVL.

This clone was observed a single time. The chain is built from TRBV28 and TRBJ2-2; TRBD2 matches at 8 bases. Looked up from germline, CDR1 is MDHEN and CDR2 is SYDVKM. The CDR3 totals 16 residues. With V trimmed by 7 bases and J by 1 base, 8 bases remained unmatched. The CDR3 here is CASTLGLAGNTGELFF. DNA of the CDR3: TGTGCCAGCACCTTGGGGCTAGCGGGGAACACCGGGGAGCTGTTTTTT.

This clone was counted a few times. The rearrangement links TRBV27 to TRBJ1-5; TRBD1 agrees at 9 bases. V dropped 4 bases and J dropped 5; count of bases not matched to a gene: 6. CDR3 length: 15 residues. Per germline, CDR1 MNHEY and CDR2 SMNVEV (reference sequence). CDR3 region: CASSSPGQGDQPQHF. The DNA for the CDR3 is TGTGCCAGCAGTTCCCCGGGACAGGGCGATCAGCCCCAGCATTTT.

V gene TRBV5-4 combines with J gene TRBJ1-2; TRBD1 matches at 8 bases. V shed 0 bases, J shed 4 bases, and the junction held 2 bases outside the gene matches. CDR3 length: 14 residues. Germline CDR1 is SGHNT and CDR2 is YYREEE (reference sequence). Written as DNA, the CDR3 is TGTGCCAGCAGCTTGGGACAGGGGATCTATGGCTACACCTTC. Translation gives CASSLGQGIYGYTF.

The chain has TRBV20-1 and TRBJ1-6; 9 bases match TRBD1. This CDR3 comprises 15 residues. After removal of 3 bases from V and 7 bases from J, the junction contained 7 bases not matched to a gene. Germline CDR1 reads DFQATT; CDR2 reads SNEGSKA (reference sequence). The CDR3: CSASGGQGWNSPLHF. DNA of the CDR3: TGCAGTGCTAGTGGCGGACAGGGGTGGAATTCACCCCTCCACTTT.

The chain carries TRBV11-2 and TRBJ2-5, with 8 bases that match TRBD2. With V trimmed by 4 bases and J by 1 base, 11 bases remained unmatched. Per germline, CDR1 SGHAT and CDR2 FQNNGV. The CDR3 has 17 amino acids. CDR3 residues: CASSSHSPLAVQETQYF. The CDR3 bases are TGTGCCAGCAGCTCCCATTCCCCACTAGCGGTCCAAGAGACCCAGTACTTC.

This CDR3 reads CASSLRGTEAFF. The CDR3, as DNA: TGCGCCAGCAGCTTGCGAGGCACTGAAGCTTTCTTT. This chain connects TRBV5-1 to TRBJ1-1; D is undetermined. CDR1 and CDR2 (germline): SGHRS, YFSETQ. The CDR3 extends over 12 amino acids. V was clipped by 1 base and J by 4 bases, with 5 bases between them. Variable domain in full (rest from reference TRBV5-1 and TRBJ1-1): KAGVTQTPRYLIKTRGQQVTLSCSPISGHRSVSWYQQTPGQGLQFLFEYFSETQRNKGNFPGRFSGRQFSNSRSEMNVSTLELGDSALYLCASSLRGTEAFFGQGTRLTVV.

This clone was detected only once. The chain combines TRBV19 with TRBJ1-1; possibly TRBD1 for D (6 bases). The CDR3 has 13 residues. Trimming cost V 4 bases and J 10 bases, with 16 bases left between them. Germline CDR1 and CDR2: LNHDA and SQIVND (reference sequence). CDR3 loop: CASSKTGGGRAFF. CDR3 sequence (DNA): TGTGCCAGTAGTAAGACAGGAGGTGGTCGAGCTTTCTTT.

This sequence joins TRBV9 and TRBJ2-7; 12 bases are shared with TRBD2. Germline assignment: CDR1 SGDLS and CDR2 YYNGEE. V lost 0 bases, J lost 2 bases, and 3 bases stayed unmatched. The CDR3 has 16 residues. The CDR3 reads CASSVAASGRAYEQYF. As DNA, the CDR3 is TGTGCCAGCAGCGTAGCGGCTAGCGGGAGGGCCTACGAGCAGTACTTC.

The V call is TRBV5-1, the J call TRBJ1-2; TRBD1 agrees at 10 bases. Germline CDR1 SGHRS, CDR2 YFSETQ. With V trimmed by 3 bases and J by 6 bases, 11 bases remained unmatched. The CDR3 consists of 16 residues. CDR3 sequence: CASSSGTGTGVNGYTF. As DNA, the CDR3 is TGCGCCAGCAGCTCTGGGACCGGGACAGGGGTAAATGGCTACACCTTC.

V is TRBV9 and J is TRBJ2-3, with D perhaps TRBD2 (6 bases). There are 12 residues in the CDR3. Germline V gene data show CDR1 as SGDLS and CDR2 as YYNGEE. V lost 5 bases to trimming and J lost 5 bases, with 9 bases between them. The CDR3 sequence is CASSYGGDTQYF. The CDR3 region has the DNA TGTGCCAGCAGTTACGGGGGAGATACGCAGTATTTT.

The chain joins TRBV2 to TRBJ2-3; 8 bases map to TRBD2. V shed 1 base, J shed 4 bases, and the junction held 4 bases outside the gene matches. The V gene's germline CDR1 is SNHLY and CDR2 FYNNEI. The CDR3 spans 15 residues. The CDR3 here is CASSEGGGRSDTQYF. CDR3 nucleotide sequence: TGTGCCAGCAGTGAAGGAGGCGGGAGGTCAGATACGCAGTATTTT.

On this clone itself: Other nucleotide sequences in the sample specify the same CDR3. For the CDR3, the DNA is TGTGCCAGCAGTTTATCAGGGAGGGGTAATTCACCCCTCCACTTT. Its protein product is CASSLSGRGNSPLHF. This chain connects TRBV28 to TRBJ1-6; a possible D gene is TRBD1 (5 bases). Trimming shortened V by 1 base and J by 6 bases, and 10 bases separated the two germline ends. Germline CDR1 reads MDHEN; CDR2 reads SYDVKM. The CDR3 consists of 15 residues.

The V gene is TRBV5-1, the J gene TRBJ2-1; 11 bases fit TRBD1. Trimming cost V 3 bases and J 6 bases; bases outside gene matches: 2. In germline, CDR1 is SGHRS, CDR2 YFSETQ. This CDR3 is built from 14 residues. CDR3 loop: CASSSGTGGNEQFF. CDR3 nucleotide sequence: TGCGCCAGCAGCTCCGGGACAGGGGGCAATGAGCAGTTCTTC.

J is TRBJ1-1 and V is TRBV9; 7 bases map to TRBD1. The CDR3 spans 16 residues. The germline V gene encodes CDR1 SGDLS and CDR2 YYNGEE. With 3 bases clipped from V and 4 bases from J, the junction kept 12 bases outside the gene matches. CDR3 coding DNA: TGTGCCAGCAGCGCCCAGGACAGGTCGGGGAGCACTGAAGCTTTCTTT. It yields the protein CASSAQDRSGSTEAFF. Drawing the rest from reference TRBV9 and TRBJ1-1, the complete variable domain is DSGVTQTPKHLITATGQRVTLRCSPRSGDLSVYWYQQSLDQGLQFLIQYYNGEERAKGNILERFSAQQFPDLHSELNLSSLELGDSALYFCASSAQDRSGSTEAFFGQGTRLTVV.

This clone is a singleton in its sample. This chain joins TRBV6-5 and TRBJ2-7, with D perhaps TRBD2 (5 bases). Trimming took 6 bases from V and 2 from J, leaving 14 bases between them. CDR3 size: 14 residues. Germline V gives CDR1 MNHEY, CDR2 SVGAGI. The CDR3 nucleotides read TGTGCCAGCAGAGCGGCGGGCCTCACCTACGAGCAGTACTTC. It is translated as CASRAAGLTYEQYF.

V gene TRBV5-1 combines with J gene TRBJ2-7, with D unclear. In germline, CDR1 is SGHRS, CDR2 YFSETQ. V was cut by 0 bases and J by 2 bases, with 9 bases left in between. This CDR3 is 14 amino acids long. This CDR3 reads CASSLALEPYEQYF. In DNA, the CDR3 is TGCGCCAGCAGCTTGGCTCTAGAACCCTACGAGCAGTACTTC.

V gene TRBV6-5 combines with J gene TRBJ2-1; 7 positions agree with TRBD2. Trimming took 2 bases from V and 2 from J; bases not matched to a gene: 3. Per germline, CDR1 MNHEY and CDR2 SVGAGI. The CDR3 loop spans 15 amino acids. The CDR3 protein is CASSYGGGAYNEQFF. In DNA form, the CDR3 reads TGTGCCAGCAGTTACGGCGGGGGTGCCTACAATGAGCAGTTCTTC.

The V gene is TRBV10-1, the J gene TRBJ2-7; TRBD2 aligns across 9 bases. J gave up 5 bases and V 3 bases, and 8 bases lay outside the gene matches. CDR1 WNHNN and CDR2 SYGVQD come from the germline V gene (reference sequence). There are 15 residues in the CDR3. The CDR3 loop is CASSDLREGRHEQYF. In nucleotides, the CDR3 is TGCGCCAGCAGTGATCTGCGGGAGGGTCGGCACGAGCAGTACTTC.

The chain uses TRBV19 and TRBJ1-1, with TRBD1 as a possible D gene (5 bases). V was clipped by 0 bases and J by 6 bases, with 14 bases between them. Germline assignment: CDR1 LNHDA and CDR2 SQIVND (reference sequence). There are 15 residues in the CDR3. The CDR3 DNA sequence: TGTGCCAGTAGTATAGAAAGGTCAGGGCGGCCTGAAGCTTTCTTT. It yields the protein CASSIERSGRPEAFF.